A selection of T cell receptor beta chains follows, all from one sample in a study of cytomegalovirus exposure and HLA in healthy donors. Sequenced by immunoSEQ multiplex PCR; TCRdb stores in-frame clones only, minus some. This sample has about 150,000 clones, with roughly 63% found just once. The material sequenced was PBMCs. Source of these receptors: a woman aged 55-70 years in good health and CMV-seropositive. Each CDR3 is given with its conserved first and last residue. The order of the fields is J gene, V gene, D gene, clone size, CDR3 protein, CDR3 DNA. D genes are given only for firm matches. The size of a clone is reported for some rows only, either as once, few or many, or as a class for expanded clones.

TRBJ2-4 TRBV6-6 TRBD1 . CASSPRDREALDIQYF TGTGCCAGCAGTCCCAGGGACAGGGAGGCTCTTGACATTCAGTACTTC
TRBJ2-1 TRBV28 TRBD1 once CASSWGTGGYNEQFF TGTGCCAGCAGTTGGGGGACAGGGGGCTACAATGAGCAGTTCTTC
TRBJ2-7 TRBV18 . . CASSPTSDPIGDEQYF TGTGCCAGCTCACCCACTTCAGACCCAATCGGAGACGAGCAGTACTTC
TRBJ1-2 TRBV27 TRBD1 . CASSLDRDDGYTF TGTGCCAGCAGTTTAGACAGGGATGATGGCTACACCTTC
TRBJ2-6 TRBV5-6 . . CASSFYLESSGANVLTF TGTGCCAGCAGCTTTTATCTCGAGAGCTCTGGGGCCAACGTCCTGACTTTC
TRBJ2-2 TRBV4-3 TRBD2 . CASSQDPSGMFTGELFF TGCGCCAGCAGCCAAGATCCTAGCGGGATGTTCACCGGGGAGCTGTTTTTT
TRBJ2-5 TRBV2 . . CASSAEETQYF TGTGCCAGCAGTGCTGAGGAGACCCAGTACTTC
TRBJ1-2 TRBV15 . . CATSRDVYGSLTF TGTGCCACCAGCAGAGATGTTTACGGGAGCTTAACCTTC
TRBJ1-3 TRBV7-2 . . CASSLQGGNTIYF TGTGCCAGCAGCTTACAGGGTGGAAACACCATATATTTT
TRBJ1-2 TRBV4-2 TRBD1 . CASSPTAQGEYGYTF TGTGCCAGCAGCCCGACGGCACAGGGGGAGTATGGCTACACCTTC
TRBJ2-7 TRBV28 TRBD1 . CASSLRDSAYEQYF TGTGCCAGCAGTTTAAGGGACAGTGCCTACGAGCAGTACTTC
TRBJ1-2 TRBV28 . . CASSLPHAGGYTF TGTGCCAGCAGTTTACCTCATGCAGGGGGCTACACCTTC
TRBJ1-2 TRBV7-6 . few CASSQNANYGYTF TGTGCCAGCAGCCAGAACGCTAACTATGGCTACACCTTC
TRBJ1-2 TRBV19 . once CASSSGSLYGYTF TGTGCCAGTAGTTCCGGGAGCCTCTATGGCTACACCTTC
TRBJ2-3 TRBV4-1 . . CASSLYTDTQYF TGCGCCAGCAGCCTATATACAGATACGCAGTATTTT
TRBJ2-1 TRBV18 TRBD2 . CASSATSDSYNEQFF TGTGCCAGCTCAGCTACTAGCGACTCCTACAATGAGCAGTTCTTC
TRBJ1-4 TRBV4-3 TRBD1 . CASSSVGQGNEKLFF TGCGCCAGCAGCTCAGTGGGACAGGGTAATGAAAAACTGTTTTTT
TRBJ2-3 TRBV9 . . CASSTSQGDTQYF TGTGCCAGCAGCACATCTCAGGGAGATACGCAGTATTTT
TRBJ1-2 TRBV9 TRBD1 . CASSAQGEAYGYTF TGTGCCAGCAGCGCACAGGGGGAGGCATATGGCTACACCTTC
TRBJ2-5 TRBV9 TRBD2 . CASSTTSGWETQYF TGTGCCAGCAGCACGACTAGCGGATGGGAGACCCAGTACTTC
TRBJ2-2 TRBV11-1 . . CASSLPGTGNTGELFF TGTGCCAGCAGCTTACCCGGGACTGGAAACACCGGGGAGCTGTTTTTT
TRBJ2-3 TRBV7-9 TRBD1 few CASSDIPGQGTDTQYF TGTGCCAGCAGCGACATTCCGGGACAGGGCACAGATACGCAGTATTTT
TRBJ1-5 TRBV5-8 . . CASSLATAWGNQPQHF TGTGCCAGCAGCTTGGCAACAGCCTGGGGCAATCAGCCCCAGCATTTT
TRBJ1-1 TRBV7-2 . once CASSFSTSPGNTEAFF TGTGCCAGCAGCTTCTCCACTTCTCCAGGGAACACTGAAGCTTTCTTT
TRBJ2-7 TRBV27 . . CASPEVCTFHYEQYF TGTGCCAGCCCTGAGGTGTGCACATTCCACTACGAGCAGTACTTC
TRBJ2-3 TRBV10-3 TRBD1 few CAISGQGALTDTQYF TGTGCCATCAGTGGACAGGGGGCCTTGACAGATACGCAGTATTTT
TRBJ1-1 TRBV10-3 TRBD1 few CAISDVTGGFGTEAFF TGTGCCATCAGTGACGTGACAGGGGGCTTTGGGACTGAAGCTTTCTTT
TRBJ1-5 TRBV6-1 . few CASMDSLGNQPQHF TGTGCCAGCATGGACTCGTTGGGCAATCAGCCCCAGCATTTT
TRBJ2-1 TRBV9 TRBD2 . CASSPRGSASGEYNEQFF TGTGCCAGCAGCCCCCGAGGGAGCGCTAGCGGGGAGTACAATGAGCAGTTCTTC
TRBJ1-4 TRBV5-4 TRBD1 few CASSGTGGNEKLFF TGTGCCAGCAGCGGGACAGGGGGAAATGAAAAACTGTTTTTT
TRBJ2-3 TRBV7-2 TRBD2 few CASSFGTREGTQYF TGTGCCAGCAGCTTTGGCACGAGGGAGGGAACGCAGTATTTT